This T cell receptor beta chain appears in the sequencing data of a study of somatic mutations in cytotoxic T cells in rheumatoid arthritis. Study-level points and caveats: A rise in CD8+ clonality with age was seen in rheumatoid arthritis patients but not in healthy controls.

Germline V gene sequence: CDR1 MNHEY, CDR2 SMNVEV (reference sequence). This CDR3 comprises 14 residues. V shed 3 bases and J shed 5 bases, with 13 bases lying between them. The repertoire was sequenced with immunoSEQ multiplex PCR; TCRdb's copy has only in-frame clones and lacks some. The repertoire holds about 15,000 clones, with roughly 72% as singletons. Comment on this clone: What it recognizes is unknown.

Positive selection with magnetic beads achieved the isolation of CD4+ and CD8+ cells, followed by a flow cytometry check of purity. This sequence was found in an adult with rheumatoid arthritis. J is TRBJ2-5 and V is TRBV27, with D possibly being TRBD2 (6 bases). The sequenced material came from CD8+ T cells sorted from blood. CDR3 sequence (DNA): TGTGCCAGCAGTTTGGTTGGGGGGAGGGAGACCCAGTACTTC. This codes for CASSLVGGRETQYF.